By sample fraction, the clone carrying this T cell receptor (beta chain) is medium-sized. What it recognizes is unknown. This sample is part of a study of molecular identifiers for immune sequencing clone quantification. Whole-study context: Across replicate runs, RNA obtained from around 18,000 or 91,000 naive CD8 cells was divided into five, with four undergoing sequencing.

Whole-study results and caveats: Jurkat TCR RNA from one cell was spiked into about a million naive cells, and it was reportedly detectable there. Underestimation of highly expanded clone sizes could arise where identical TCR molecules share a barcode.

CDR3 length equals 13 residues. The V end was cut by 1 base, the J end by 3 bases, with 4 bases between. Germline CDR1 is MGHDK and CDR2 is SYGVNS. TCRdb used MiXCR to reprocess the PCR reads, holding one entry per CDR3 protein. The sample has about 40,000 distinct CDR3 sequences; more than 20% are singletons. CD8+CD4-CCR7+CD45RA+ cells were sorted as naive CD8 T cells. This TCR was sampled from a human donor in good health. Some libraries in this study had Jurkat cell RNA spiked in. The J gene is TRBJ2-4, the V gene TRBV25-1; D is unclear. Sequencing input: naive CD8+ T cells from blood, with Jurkat cell RNA spiked in. Subset of the sample: FACS-sorted CD8+CD4-CCR7+CD45RA+ naive T cells. The CDR3 here is CASSELGKNIQYF. Written as DNA, the CDR3 is TGTGCCAGCAGTGAATTAGGCAAAAACATTCAGTACTTC.